Listed below are T cell receptor beta chains from one sample, sequenced in a study of T-cell memory formation after mild COVID-19. MiXCR, run by TCRdb on the 5' RACE reads, gives a single entry per CDR3 protein. This sample has some 410,000 distinct CDR3 sequences, with about 22% found just once. The source material was PBMCs or a T cell subset sorted from them (not recorded which). The receptors shown here come from an adult woman who had mild COVID-19 (a few samples of this study predate the infection). Cell type and time point are not known. CDR3s leave out the opening cysteine and the closing phenylalanine or tryptophan. The D gene is left open where the match is weak. Clone size is given for some rows only: seen once, a few or many times, or a class if the clone is expanded.

>TRBD1|NA|TRBJ1-1|TRBV4-1
ASSRTPGQGVATSAEAF
>NA|NA|TRBJ2-7|TRBV4-1
ASSQGRPVSYEQY
>TRBD1|few|TRBJ2-5|TRBV7-9
ASSHADRVKTQY
>TRBD1|once|TRBJ2-1|TRBV28
ASSVLTGINEQF
>NA|NA|TRBJ1-1|TRBV30
AWSEQAHREAF
>NA|NA|TRBJ2-2|TRBV9
ASSVTGLNTGELF
>NA|NA|TRBJ1-1|TRBV3-1
ASSQDPYEAF
>NA|NA|TRBJ2-1|TRBV7-8
ASSLVTRHTYNEQF
>NA|NA|TRBJ2-2|TRBV5-1
ASSWARPGRTGELF
>TRBD1|NA|TRBJ1-5|TRBV12-3/TRBV12-4
ASSPRPTGGKRQPQH
>NA|NA|TRBJ1-5|TRBV7-9
ASSPNDRYSNQPQH
>TRBD1|few|TRBJ2-7|TRBV5-1
ASSTARRGYEQY
>NA|few|TRBJ2-1|TRBV3-1
ASSQAGLRAYNEQF
>TRBD2|NA|TRBJ2-1|TRBV6-1
ASMWGEGRFDWNEQF
>TRBD2|few|TRBJ2-1|TRBV27
ASSFLASGSVNEQF
>NA|many|TRBJ2-3|TRBV7-3
ASSLTPGPPSDTQY
>TRBD1|many|TRBJ1-3|TRBV7-2
ASSPTGSGNTIY
>NA|NA|TRBJ2-1|TRBV5-6
ASSLQPGSNEQF
>TRBD2|once|TRBJ2-7|TRBV5-1
ASSLVQRGEQY
>NA|few|TRBJ2-3|TRBV5-1
ASSLRGNTDTQY
>TRBD1|few|TRBJ2-3|TRBV4-3
ASSSPAHSDRGTDTQY
>TRBD2|NA|TRBJ2-7|TRBV3-1
ASSPIGGLADNPYEQY
>NA|few|TRBJ2-7|TRBV9
ASSLFDSSSYEQY
>NA|NA|TRBJ1-2|TRBV6-6
ASSYTYGYT
>TRBD1|few|TRBJ2-3|TRBV5-4
ASGGQGGADTQY
>TRBD2|NA|TRBJ2-3|TRBV18
ASSPSQRGASTDTQY
>TRBD2|few|TRBJ2-7|TRBV20-1
SASTPLAGGTEQY
>NA|few|TRBJ2-1|TRBV7-6
ASSPSWTRGNEQF
>TRBD2|few|TRBJ2-7|TRBV20-1
SAFGGGSYEQY
>NA|NA|TRBJ1-1|TRBV25-1
ASSIQGNTEAF
>TRBD1|NA|TRBJ1-5|TRBV19
ASSTDRGPNQPQH
>TRBD1|once|TRBJ2-6|TRBV7-9
ASSLAGQVRGANVLT
>NA|NA|TRBJ1-5|TRBV5-1
ASSLGESSAQPQH
>NA|few|TRBJ2-3|TRBV7-9
ASSPRGGFTDTQY
>NA|NA|TRBJ1-3|TRBV27
ASSSLPRPGNTIY